The subject of this entry is one T cell receptor (beta chain). Its antigen is currently unknown. Together with a sample-barcoded 5' primer, a J-beta primer mix was included in a second PCR lasting roughly 6 to 12 cycles. TCRdb reprocessed the 5' RACE reads with MiXCR, giving one entry per CDR3 protein. The data show 700,000 or so distinct CDR3 sequences, less than 45% seen once. The data were obtained in a study of blood T cells in healthy people across ages. This CDR3 has 13 residues. Germline V CDR1 and CDR2: SGHVS, FNYEAQ. The V gene lost 2 bases and the J gene lost 8 bases, with 10 bases spanning the gap. Findings and limits, study-wide: Estimated diversity that came from one million T cells was considered an underestimate. Long-lived donors carried more naive CD4+ cells and greater diversity than aged donors.

The sample comprised blood. The clonotype originates from a man older than 75 in good health. The chain recombines TRBV7-6 with TRBJ2-1; D unresolved. DNA for the CDR3: TGTGCCAGCAGCTTAAATATCATGGATGAGCAGTTCTTC. This gives the protein CASSLNIMDEQFF.